This record looks at one T cell receptor (beta chain) sequence and its context. What it binds is unknown. This entry is derived from a study of cytomegalovirus exposure and HLA in healthy donors. The CDR3 runs 14 residues. V was pared by 8 bases and J by 0 bases, with 2 bases of the junction left unmatched. Per germline, CDR1 LNHDA and CDR2 SQIVND (reference sequence). Use of 60 Vbeta and 13 Jbeta primers characterized the PCR. Only in-frame clones appear in the TCRdb table, and some are missing; sequencing was by immunoSEQ multiplex PCR. The sample has approximately 160,000 clones; 68% are singletons. Notes on the study in general: TCR beta chain V- and J-gene trimming was linked, in a later analysis, to a missense variant in DCLRE1C. An analysis done earlier found most TCR beta V segments productive about 87% or about 30% of the time. Later on, an analysis showed TCR association rates differing by HLA locus, with DRB1 the most and HLA-C the fewest.

Sequenced sample: PBMCs. The clonotype comes from a man aged 50 to 60 in good health and CMV-seronegative. The gene calls are TRBV19 and TRBJ2-1; 9 bases match TRBD2. The CDR3 region is CASYSGGSYNEQFF. For the CDR3, the DNA is TGTGCCAGTTATAGCGGGGGCTCCTACAATGAGCAGTTCTTC.